This T cell receptor (beta chain) was sequenced during a study of post-analysis software for immune sequencing data. The wider study: Relapsing-remitting, secondary progressive and progressive-relapsing courses of multiple sclerosis were included. Overall study results and limits: F measure clustering grouped samples strongly by preparation batch. Comparison of patients with controls showed a handful of TRBV segments more frequent in patients, TRBV5-6, TRBV5-1 and TRBV20-1 among them.

About this clonotype itself: Its antigen remains unidentified.

Unique molecular identifiers were carried by the TCR beta cDNA libraries. When about 0.95 to 10 million T cells were used, they gave 500,000 or so cDNA molecules. MiXCR, run by TCRdb on the PCR reads, gives a single entry per CDR3 protein. The table shows 450,000 to 650,000 distinct CDR3 sequences, with roughly 40% occurring only once. The CDR3 has 17 residues. Germline assignment: CDR1 KGHDR and CDR2 SFDVKD. J lost 1 base, V lost 7 bases, and 7 bases had no gene match. Sequenced input: blood. V and J are TRBV24-1 and TRBJ2-5; TRBD2 aligns across 14 bases. This TCR came from a girl between 10 and 17 years old with multiple sclerosis. This chain's CDR3 is CATSHPGTSGSQETQYF. CDR3 bases: TGTGCCACCAGCCACCCCGGGACTAGCGGGAGCCAAGAGACCCAGTACTTC.